The entry below describes one T cell receptor (beta chain). This clonotype was picked up many times. No cognate antigen has been identified for it. No clone much larger than this one lies a single base away; base qualities are absent. Inclusive of the bounding cysteine and phenylalanine, the CDR3 is 13 residues long. Only the CDR3 DNA is retained, 39 bases long and in frame from the first base. The germline V gene provides CDR1 SGHTA and CDR2 FQGNSA. After removal of 5 bases from V and 5 bases from J, the junction retains 6 bases not matched to a gene. This specimen belongs to a study of Graves' ophthalmopathy and Graves' hyperthyroidism (dated by TCRdb to 2016 to 2019). With regard to the full study: Peripheral blood was collected before any treatment was given, at the time of initial diagnosis. An independent validation cohort was composed of some 19 hyperthyroidism patients and around 16 patients who later progressed from hyperthyroidism to ophthalmopathy. In total, approximately 140 blood samples were TCR-sequenced: fewer than 50 ophthalmopathy, some 72 hyperthyroidism and some 17 hyperthyroidism-to-ophthalmopathy patients. The study used TCR beta repertoire signatures to distinguish Graves' ophthalmopathy from Graves' hyperthyroidism and to predict progression to ophthalmopathy. In roughly 6 hyperthyroidism patients, T-cell repertoires of thyroid tissue and blood were compared. Following sample collection, hyperthyroidism patients were given methimazole at a starting dose of 30 mg daily, and ophthalmopathy patients were given high-dose intravenous methylprednisolone. To explore V-J signatures that distinguish ophthalmopathy from hyperthyroidism, a discovery set of 100 patients was enrolled, made up of roughly 41 with ophthalmopathy and around 57 with stable hyperthyroidism.

What the study reported, not specific to this receptor: No statistical method was used to set the sample size in advance, and the investigators knew which group each participant was assigned to. In validation, the model predicted ophthalmopathy progression with about 70% sensitivity and around 72% specificity; about a dozen predicted patients were CT-confirmed with GO in a median of around 6.5 months. Most of the expanded thyroid clonotypes with a frequency above 0.001 were also detected in blood, and it was suggested that the thyroid immune response may be reflected by blood repertoires. Ophthalmopathy was separated from stable hyperthyroidism by the 13-signature model with roughly 88% sensitivity and 81% to 83% specificity in cross-validation and with 80%/75% in the test set.

For repertoire sequencing, TCR beta CDR3 regions were amplified from RNA transcripts. The first round of RT-PCR was done with HTBI primers and the Qiagen OneStep RT-PCR kit, and was followed by a second round of multiplex PCR, then size selection and purification. Libraries were sequenced paired-end with 100 bp reads on an Illumina HiSeq2000. The source study handled its data this way. Reads were processed with SOAPnuke, discarding reads with adapters, uncalled bases, mean Phred below 15, or no exact constant-primer or identifier match. COPE v1.2.5 was used to merge the high-quality paired reads. Unique nucleotide sequences were defined as clonotypes and aligned to IMGT TRB V, D and J references using MiTCR v1.1. Only V-J combinations with frequency above 0.0001 were analysed, covering around 99% of repertoires. For each V-J combination, a TCR clonal expansion and chaos score was defined as F50 clonal expansion divided by the chaos observed in the TCRdist matrix. Welch's t-statistics and random forest were used to reduce the features to 13 V-J combinations, which were then used as input to a naive Bayes classifier. The Morisita-Horn index was used to measure how similar the thyroid and blood repertoires were. TCRdb handled the public reads itself, with Q25 trimming in fastp and clone calling in MiXCR, and kept productive beta chains. Every entry covers one CDR3 protein and lists the most common genes and DNA from its rows. The V and J calls were not made by the authors but by TCRdb's processing. Across this sample there are 740,000 or so distinct CDR3 sequences, with around 40% seen only once. 44% of the sample is taken by the ten largest.

The ophthalmopathy patients had moderately to severely active disease, with a Clinical Activity Score of 3 or higher, a NOSPECS grade of 4 or higher, and a disease duration of less than 3 months. Patients were excluded if they had other autoimmune diseases, uncontrolled infections, pregnancy or lactation. Diagnosis was based on clinical symptoms, serum thyroxine, TRAb, thyroid ultrasound and orbital computed tomography. Using Ficoll-Paque density gradient centrifugation, PBMCs were isolated from approximately 11 ml of fresh peripheral blood. Total RNA was extracted using Trizol reagent, and RNA quality was checked on an Agilent 2100 Bioanalyzer.

This receptor was identified in an adult man with Graves' ophthalmopathy. Sequencing was carried out using peripheral blood. The chain is made from TRBV7-2 and TRBJ2-7, with 7 bases matching TRBD1. Here the CDR3 is given as CASSIGQANEQYF. The DNA sequence is TGTGCCAGCAGCATTGGACAGGCTAACGAGCAGTACTTC.